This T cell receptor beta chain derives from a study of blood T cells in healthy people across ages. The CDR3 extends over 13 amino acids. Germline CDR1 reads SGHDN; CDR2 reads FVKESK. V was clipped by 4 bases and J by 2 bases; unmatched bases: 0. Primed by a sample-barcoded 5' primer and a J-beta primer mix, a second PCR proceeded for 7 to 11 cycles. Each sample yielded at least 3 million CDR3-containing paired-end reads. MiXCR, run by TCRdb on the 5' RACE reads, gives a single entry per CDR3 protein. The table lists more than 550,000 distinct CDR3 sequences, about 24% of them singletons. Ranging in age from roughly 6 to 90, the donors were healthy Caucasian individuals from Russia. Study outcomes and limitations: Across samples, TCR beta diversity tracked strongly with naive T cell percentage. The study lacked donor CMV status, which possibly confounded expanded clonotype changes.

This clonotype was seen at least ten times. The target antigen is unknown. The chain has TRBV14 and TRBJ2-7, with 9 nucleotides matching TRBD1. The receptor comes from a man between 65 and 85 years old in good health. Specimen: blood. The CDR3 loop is CASSRDRAYEQYF. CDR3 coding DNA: TGTGCCAGCAGCCGGGACAGGGCCTACGAGCAGTACTTC. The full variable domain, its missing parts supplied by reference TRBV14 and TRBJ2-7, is EAGVTQFPSHSVIEKGQTVTLRCDPISGHDNLYWYRRVMGKEIKFLLHFVKESKQDESGMPNNRFLAERTGGTYSTLKVQPAELEDSGVYFCASSRDRAYEQYFGPGTRLTVT.